This T cell receptor (beta chain) was identified during a study of radiotherapy plus CTLA-4 blockade in lung cancer. For the study at large: Objective response rate was around 20%; disease control rate, 25% to 35%. Points from the study as a whole: Radiotherapy with ipilimumab was followed by blood expansion of tumor-derived clones. Interferon-beta and early blood T cell clone dynamics reportedly predicted response best.

A note on this clone: Its specificity is not known.

Germline values: CDR1 MNHEY, CDR2 SMNVEV (reference sequence). Trimming cost V 6 bases and J 6 bases; bases outside gene matches: 5. The CDR3 runs 14 residues. The assay was immunoSEQ multiplex PCR, and TCRdb's table has in-frame clones only and misses some. Here the sample spans over 95,000 clones, roughly 79% being singletons. The sample in question was peripheral blood, obtained from a patient treated with radiotherapy plus ipilimumab. The sequence was collected from a human donor with non-small cell lung cancer who had a partial response to radiotherapy plus ipilimumab. Some clones in this sample may be carry-over from other donors' samples. The chain joins TRBV27 to TRBJ1-6; 7 nucleotides agree with TRBD1. The CDR3 reads CASRQGQVNSPLHF. In DNA, the CDR3 is TGTGCCAGCAGACAAGGACAGGTTAATTCACCCCTCCACTTT.